One and the same sample provided the 23 T cell receptor beta chains below, sequenced in a study of prognosis after radiotherapy for stage I lung cancer. Genomic DNA was the source, and TCR beta CDR3 was amplified from it by two-round multiplex PCR. Primers (each specific to one TRBV or TRBJ gene) were used in first-round PCR. TCRdb re-called the multiplex PCR reads with MiXCR, one entry per CDR3 protein. The repertoire holds about 15,000 distinct CDR3 sequences, 17% seen once, with more than 35% in the top ten. The sample was PBMCs, taken before or after stereotactic body radiation therapy (not recorded which). The receptors here all came from a donor aged 50 or older with non-small cell lung cancer.

This clonotype was seen many times. The chain combines TRBV19 with TRBJ2-6; 7 bases map to TRBD1. The CDR3 totals 17 residues. Per the germline V gene, CDR1 is LNHDA and CDR2 is SQIVND (reference sequence). V lost 7 bases to trimming and J lost 0 bases; unmatched junction nucleotides: 9. CDR3 loop: CASKTGTATSGANVLTF. CDR3 in DNA: TGTGCCAGTAAGACCGGGACAGCCACCTCTGGGGCCAACGTCCTGACTTTC.

The sample holds many counts of this clonotype. This rearrangement joins TRBV20-1 to TRBJ2-5, with 12 nucleotides matching TRBD2. Germline CDR1 and CDR2: DFQATT and SNEGSKA (reference sequence). CDR3 size: 15 residues. J gave up 4 bases and V 1 base, and 4 bases lay outside the gene matches. The CDR3 region has the DNA TGCAGTGCTAGAGGACTAGCGGGAGTAGGAGAGACCCAGTACTTC. Translation: CSARGLAGVGETQYF.

The chain joins TRBV25-1 to TRBJ1-6, with D unclear. The CDR3 has 13 residues. Germline loops: CDR1 MGHDK, CDR2 SYGVNS. Trimming took off 4 bases at V and 16 bases at J, with 17 bases between the two ends. As DNA, the CDR3 is TGTGCCAGCAGTGTTGGCCCTAATTCGCATCTCCACTTT. Translating it yields CASSVGPNSHLHF.

There are many counts of this clonotype. This chain connects TRBV4-3 to TRBJ2-7, with 11 positions matching TRBD2. The V gene's germline CDR1 is LGHNA and CDR2 YSLEER. CDR3 length: 17 residues. The ends lost 0 bases at V and 7 bases at J; junction bases unmatched: 11. The CDR3: CASSQEGSGRALREQYF. As DNA, the CDR3 is TGCGCCAGCAGCCAAGAGGGTAGCGGGAGGGCCTTAAGGGAGCAGTACTTC.

This sequence joins TRBV3-1 and TRBJ2-2; D ambiguous. The germline V and J ends were trimmed by 5 bases and 4 bases, with 14 bases remaining between them. This CDR3 contains 15 residues. Germline lookup yields CDR1 LGHDT and CDR2 YNNKEL (reference sequence). CDR3 region: CASSKWDSFTGELFF. The DNA of the CDR3 is TGTGCCAGCAGCAAGTGGGATTCATTCACCGGGGAGCTGTTTTTT.

This clonotype was observed many times. At one of its ends the junction is not consistent with the germline gene, which may arise from a read error. The V gene is TRBV19, the J gene TRBJ2-1; 7 bases are a match to TRBD1. The CDR3 consists of 13 residues. Germline-derived CDR1 and CDR2 are LNHDA and SQIVND (reference sequence). In DNA form, the CDR3 reads TGTGCCAGTAGTATAGATCCCGGACAGGTTCGGATCTTC. This translates into CASSIDPGQVRIF.

This clonotype was counted many times. This sequence joins TRBV18 and TRBJ2-5; D remains ambiguous. With 3 bases removed from V and 2 bases from J, the gap between germline ends came to 10 bases. Germline CDR1 is KGHSH and CDR2 is LQKENI. This CDR3 contains 14 residues. In DNA, the CDR3 is TGTGCCAGCTCACCCAGACATGGTCAAGAGACCCAGTACTTC. Protein product: CASSPRHGQETQYF.

This clonotype was seen more than once but under ten times. Given a much more abundant clone one base away, this may be a read error. The chain uses TRBV27 and TRBJ1-2; D is ambiguous. The length of the CDR3 is 13 residues. Trimming took off 2 bases at V and 2 bases at J, with 6 bases between the two ends. Germline V gene data show CDR1 as MNHEY and CDR2 as SMNVEV (reference sequence). The DNA for the CDR3 is TGTGCCAGCAGTTTAAGCACCAACTATGGCTACACCTTC. This sequence encodes CASSLSTNYGYTF.

This clonotype was recorded many times. This chain joins TRBV27 and TRBJ2-3, with 9 bases matching TRBD2. V lost 5 bases to trimming and J lost 3 bases; unmatched junction nucleotides: 9. The CDR3 is made up of 16 amino acids. Germline loops: CDR1 MNHEY, CDR2 SMNVEV (reference sequence). The CDR3 region is CASSVGVGLATDTQYF. The CDR3 DNA reads as TGTGCCAGCAGTGTAGGGGTGGGACTAGCTACAGATACGCAGTATTTT.

Concerning this clonotype: A read error may explain this, as a much larger clone is one base away. The chain has TRBV12-5 and TRBJ2-7; no firm D call. The CDR3 runs to 11 residues. From germline, CDR1 is LGHNT and CDR2 FRNRAP. CDR3 loop: CASGLIYEQHF. In DNA form, the CDR3 reads TGTGCTAGTGGTTTGATCTACGAGCAGCACTTC.

This clonotype has at least ten counts. This rearrangement joins TRBV4-1 to TRBJ1-1; tentative D call: TRBD1 (5 bases). CDR1 and CDR2 (germline): MGHRA, YSYEKL. The CDR3 has 18 residues. V was clipped by 0 bases and J by 1 base, with 18 bases between them. For the CDR3, the DNA is TGCGCCAGCAGCCAAGAACCAGTGGGGGGGGGAAGGAACACTGAAGCTTTCTTT. Translated, it gives CASSQEPVGGGRNTEAFF.

Many counts were recorded for this clonotype. The rearrangement joins TRBV5-1 to TRBJ1-3; D is undetermined. The CDR3 spans 13 residues. With 2 bases removed from V and 5 bases from J, the gap between germline ends came to 8 bases. Germline V gene sequence: CDR1 SGHRS, CDR2 YFSETQ. In DNA form, the CDR3 reads TGCGCCAGCAGCTTCGACTTCAGAAACACCATATATTTT. It translates to CASSFDFRNTIYF.

There are a few counts of this clonotype. A clone one base away is much larger, so this may be a read error. The chain has TRBV28 and TRBJ1-2; 9 bases map to TRBD1. The CDR3 runs 15 residues. Germline V CDR1 and CDR2: MDHEN, SYDVKM. The DNA of the CDR3 is TGTGCCAGCAGCACGGACAGGGGAGTAGACTATGACTACACCTTC. It codes for CASSTDRGVDYDYTF.

This clonotype was found many times. This sequence joins TRBV6-1 and TRBJ2-5; unclear D gene. The CDR3 sequence is 12 residues long. From germline, CDR1 is MNHNS and CDR2 SASEGT. V shed 2 bases and J shed 4 bases, with 5 bases lying between them. CDR3 loop: CASSEIGETQYF. The CDR3, as DNA: TGTGCCAGCAGTGAAATAGGAGAGACCCAGTACTTC.

This clonotype is labeled as medium-sized. The gene calls are TRBV11-3 and TRBJ2-3, with D possibly TRBD2 on 6 matching bases. V was cut by 5 bases and J by 0 bases, with 12 bases left in between. Germline V gene sequence: CDR1 SGHNT, CDR2 YENEEA. The CDR3 extends over 15 amino acids. The CDR3 is CASSLTGLSTDTQYF. The CDR3, as DNA: TGTGCCAGCAGCCTCACGGGACTCAGCACAGATACGCAGTATTTT.

Regarding this clonotype: It is unclear where the CDR3 begins or ends on the DNA, so no DNA is shown, and the CDR3 is as TCRdb lists it. The chain uses TRBV7-6 and TRBJ2-2; the D call TRBD2 from the table was never checked on the DNA. The CDR3 extends over 21 residues, inclusive of both ends. Germline CDR1 and CDR2: SGHVS and FNYEAQ. CDR3 protein: CASSFYICSARVGLASGELFF.

This clonotype appeared many times. The V and J genes are TRBV7-6 and TRBJ1-1; D is perhaps TRBD1 (6 bases). The CDR3 is made up of 13 amino acids. CDR1 is SGHVS, CDR2 FNYEAQ, per germline. Trimming removed 4 bases at V and 3 bases at J, with 9 bases between. The CDR3 loop is CASSSQGYTEAFF. The CDR3 coding sequence is TGTGCCAGCAGCTCGCAGGGGTACACTGAAGCTTTCTTT.

In this sample, this clonotype turned up many times. The rearrangement uses TRBV9 and TRBJ1-2; D not certain. From germline, CDR1 is SGDLS and CDR2 YYNGEE. The V gene lost 4 bases and the J gene lost 6 bases, with 19 bases spanning the gap. The length of the CDR3 is 15 residues. CDR3 sequence reads: CASSLQSWWGDGYTF. The CDR3 nucleotides are TGTGCCAGCAGCCTCCAATCATGGTGGGGTGATGGCTACACCTTC.

This clonotype was observed many times. The chain carries TRBV6-1 and TRBJ2-2; D is undetermined. The CDR3 has 14 residues. Germline V gives CDR1 MNHNS, CDR2 SASEGT. The ends were cut back, 8 bases at V and 1 base at J, with 11 bases in the middle. Here the CDR3 DNA reads TGTGCCAGCCGACTCGACTTGAACACCGGGGAGCTGTTTTTT. Translating gives CASRLDLNTGELFF.

The table lists this clonotype with many counts. V usage is TRBV28 and J usage is TRBJ2-1; D is possibly TRBD1 or TRBD2 (5 bases each). CDR1 and CDR2 from the germline V gene are MDHEN and SYDVKM. The CDR3 consists of 14 residues. V lost 6 bases to trimming and J lost 6 bases, with 15 bases between them. The CDR3 DNA reads as TGTGCCAGCAGGACACCGGGACCATCCAATGAGCAGTTCTTC. Encoded protein: CASRTPGPSNEQFF.

V and J are TRBV12-3 or TRBV12-4 and TRBJ2-3; 11 nucleotides align to TRBD2. The V segment lost 4 bases and the J segment 9 bases; nucleotides outside the gene matches: 6. CDR3 length equals 14 residues. The CDR3 here is CASSSELAGDTQYF. CDR3 bases: TGTGCCAGCAGTTCGGAACTAGCGGGAGACACGCAGTATTTT.

This clonotype was counted ten times or more. The chain links TRBV18 to TRBJ1-2; D is possibly TRBD1 (6 bases). Germline V gene lookup returns CDR1 KGHSH and CDR2 LQKENI. The CDR3 is 13 residues long. Trimming left V 4 bases short and J 8 bases short, with 14 bases between. The CDR3 loop is CASSRDGGDGYTF. The CDR3 DNA reads TGTGCCAGCTCACGAGACGGGGGCGACGGCTACACCTTC.

This clonotype was recorded many times. The chain employs TRBV5-6 and TRBJ1-1; TRBD1 is a possible D gene (5 bases). This CDR3 is 13 amino acids long. Germline-derived CDR1 and CDR2 are SGHDT and YYEEEE. Deletions cut 1 base from V and 7 bases from J, with 11 bases between. CDR3 bases: TGTGCCAGCAGCTTGACAGGAACCGGTGAAGCTTTCTTT. Its translation: CASSLTGTGEAFF.